The clone carrying this T cell receptor (beta chain) has just a few counts. What it binds is unknown. Sequencing was at survey level. Here immunoSEQ multiplex PCR was the method, and the copy in TCRdb shows in-frame clones only, minus some. The sample gives fewer than 9,000 clones, over 60% of which show up once; around 71% is in the top ten. This entry is derived from a study of STAT5B mutations in CD4+ large granular lymphocyte leukemia. Study observations and caveats: Patient CD4-sorted repertoires stayed more clonal than healthy ones after leukemic-clone removal.

This TCR came from an older woman with CD4+ T-cell large granular lymphocyte leukemia. Material for sequencing was PBMCs.

The CDR3 coding sequence is TGTGCCAGCAGTTACGGGACAGGGAACTACGAGCAGTACTTC. Translation gives CASSYGTGNYEQYF. This sequence joins TRBV6-5 and TRBJ2-7; 9 positions agree with TRBD1. This CDR3 spans 14 amino acids. The germline gives CDR1 MNHEY, CDR2 SVGAGI. Trimming took 2 bases from V and 3 from J; bases not matched to a gene: 2.